These T cell receptor beta chains were read from a single sample in a study of blood T cell repertoires in COVID-19. Here immunoSEQ multiplex PCR was the method, and the copy in TCRdb shows in-frame clones only, minus some. The profile shows around 130,000 clones, about 90% of them singletons. Sequenced material: peripheral blood. These receptor sequences come from an older woman with acute or convalescent COVID-19. Both conserved end residues are trimmed from each CDR3.

J gene: TRBJ2-5; V gene: TRBV19; CDR3 protein: ASSPERGRQETQY
J gene: TRBJ1-2; V gene: TRBV19; CDR3 protein: ASSTSGTVYGYT
J gene: TRBJ1-1; V gene: TRBV27; CDR3 protein: ASSSPSAGGTEAF
J gene: TRBJ2-1; V gene: TRBV7-2; CDR3 protein: ASSPKGVSGASYNEQF
J gene: TRBJ2-1; V gene: TRBV24-1; CDR3 protein: ATRAGDGYNEQF
J gene: TRBJ2-2; V gene: TRBV7-5; CDR3 protein: ARSSSPGTVNTGELF
J gene: TRBJ1-2; V gene: TRBV5-8; CDR3 protein: ASRQAGQEINYGYT
J gene: TRBJ1-1; V gene: TRBV18; CDR3 protein: ASSPRGEAEAF
J gene: TRBJ1-6; V gene: TRBV6-2/TRBV6-3; CDR3 protein: ASSYSKRTTYNSPLH
J gene: TRBJ1-5; V gene: TRBV27; CDR3 protein: ASRARGGARNQPQH
J gene: TRBJ1-2; V gene: TRBV5-4; CDR3 protein: ASTSRQEVYGYT
J gene: TRBJ2-1; V gene: TRBV9; CDR3 protein: ASSFSAGRRSYNEQF
J gene: TRBJ2-2; V gene: TRBV30; CDR3 protein: AWSSPGELF
J gene: TRBJ2-7; V gene: TRBV2; CDR3 protein: ASMGGGSSYEQY
J gene: TRBJ1-1; V gene: TRBV27; CDR3 protein: ASSFSGTVSNTEAF
J gene: TRBJ2-7; V gene: TRBV14; CDR3 protein: ASSQDWGTGHYEQY
J gene: TRBJ2-3; V gene: TRBV2; CDR3 protein: ASIWWGEYTQY